This T cell receptor beta chain was observed in a study of OX40 agonist ivuxolimab in advanced cancers. The wider study: Having had anti-PD-1, anti-PD-L1 or anti-CTLA-4 therapy before was allowed, and 40% to 45% had some.

For this clone: Its antigen is unknown.

Repertoires were generated with immunoSEQ multiplex PCR, while TCRdb's copy carries only in-frame clones and drops some. The sample contains tens of thousands of clones, approximately 83% of which appear only once. Germline lookup yields CDR1 MNHNY and CDR2 SVGAGI (reference sequence). The CDR3 is 15 amino acids. With V trimmed by 2 bases and J by 2 bases, 4 bases remained unmatched. Whole-study findings and limits: Average numbers of expanded clones were greater in CD8+ T cells than in CD4+. At 0.1 to 3.0 mg/kg and by week 6, CD4+ and CD8+ T cells in the blood had expanded clonally.

This chain uses TRBV6-6 with TRBJ2-3, with 7 bases identical to TRBD1. This specimen was CD4+ or CD8+ T cells sorted from blood, taken in a trial of the OX40 agonist ivuxolimab. This receptor was obtained from an adult with an advanced solid tumor such as melanoma, head and neck, liver or kidney cancer. The CDR3 region has the DNA TGTGCCAGCAGTTACCTTACAGGGGTCACAGATACGCAGTATTTT. Residues: CASSYLTGVTDTQYF.